This T cell receptor (beta chain) came from a study of OX40 agonist ivuxolimab in advanced cancers. This clone has a single count. Germline CDR1 reads SGHDT; CDR2 reads YYEEEE. The CDR3 is made up of 15 amino acids. The V and J ends lost 0 bases and 12 bases, in that order; junction bases with no gene match: 8. The repertoire was sequenced with immunoSEQ multiplex PCR; TCRdb's copy has only in-frame clones and lacks some. The sample carries tens of thousands of clones, roughly 92% recorded once. Sequences were derived from CD4+ or CD8+ T cells sorted from blood, sampled in a trial of the OX40 agonist ivuxolimab. This receptor was obtained from an adult with an advanced solid tumor such as melanoma, head and neck, liver or kidney cancer. The V and J genes are TRBV5-6 and TRBJ2-2; 10 bases map to TRBD2. In nucleotides, the CDR3 is TGTGCCAGCAGCTTGGTACTAGCGGGGCGTGGAAAGCTGTTTTTT. It is translated as CASSLVLAGRGKLFF.